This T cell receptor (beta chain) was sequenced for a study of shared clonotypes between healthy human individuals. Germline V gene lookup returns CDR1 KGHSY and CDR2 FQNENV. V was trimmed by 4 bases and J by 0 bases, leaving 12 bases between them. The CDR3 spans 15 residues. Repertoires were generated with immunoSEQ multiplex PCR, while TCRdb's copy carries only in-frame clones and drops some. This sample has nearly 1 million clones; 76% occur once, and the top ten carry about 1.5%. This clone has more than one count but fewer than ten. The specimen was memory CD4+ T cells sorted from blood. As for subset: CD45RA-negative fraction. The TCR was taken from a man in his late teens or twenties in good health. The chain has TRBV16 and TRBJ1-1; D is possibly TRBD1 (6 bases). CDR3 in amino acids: CASSRPGTLNTEAFF. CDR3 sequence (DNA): TGTGCCAGCAGCCGACCCGGGACACTGAACACTGAAGCTTTCTTT.